The TCR beta chain described here comes from a study of blood T cell repertoires in COVID-19 (dated by TCRdb to about 2020). Background on the whole study: Samples from collaborators originated in the United States, Italy and Spain and spanned both the acute and convalescent phases of COVID-19. The material from the prospective study consisted of cDNA or gDNA derived from T cells, B-cell-depleted T cells, or PBMCs. Deeply sampled blood TCRbeta repertoires from subjects exposed to, actively infected with, or recovered from COVID-19 were included in the dataset. A freely available public database, intended as a resource for researchers studying the immune response to SARS-CoV-2, is where the repertoires were released. Samples came from the ongoing ImmuneRACE study (first 160 participants) plus 1,254 subjects from 6 global collaborators. The sample metadata nearly always contained a de-identified subject ID, COVID-19 status, age in years and sex. Where available, HLA class I and class II types were obtained from metadata supplied by the sample provider rather than from assay-based typing. Study-wide conclusions, independent of this receptor: Clinical and demographic metadata were provided uncurated, with the amount varying by source and participant.

The collaborating institutions used their own protocols to collect whole blood in K2EDTA tubes. For TCRbeta analysis, collaborator samples were shipped as frozen whole blood, as isolated PBMCs, or as DNA extracted from either sample type. From the cysteine through the phenylalanine, the CDR3 covers 15 amino acids. Solely the CDR3 DNA is kept, with 45 bases framed from the first base. From a lookup of the germline V gene, CDR1 and CDR2 are MGHRA and YSYEKL. The junction shows trimming of 2 bases on V and 11 bases on J, plus 16 bases between the germline ends. TCRbeta CDR3 regions were amplified from genomic DNA by means of the immunoSEQ Assay, a bias-controlled multiplex PCR. Per the source publication's procedure: The number of nucleated cells in each sample was estimated by amplification of reference gene primers within the assay. To quantify the absolute abundance of each unique TCRbeta CDR3 rearrangement, sequence reads were collapsed and filtered. For each sample, productive Simpson clonality was calculated as the square root of Simpson's diversity index over productive rearrangements. TCRdb obtained this table from immuneACCESS and retained in-frame rearrangements with V and J assigned. These tables miss some clones; where compared with another copy, unresolved V genes account for less than half of the shortfall, and the remainder is unexplained. V and J calls and clone size are those listed in that table; D and trimming were worked out from the DNA. The sample table holds approximately 110,000 clones, of which 65% to 80% were seen once. In total, the top ten clones hold 0.75% to 0.9% of the sample.

With respect to this clone: What antigen it recognizes has not been identified. No base-level quality is on record; no much larger clone is a single base apart.

What was sequenced was peripheral blood. The sequence links TRBV4-1 to TRBJ1-6, and TRBD1 may be the D gene, going by 5 matching bases. The receptor was isolated from a human donor with acute or convalescent COVID-19. The donor label of this sample is uncertain. The DNA sequence reads TGCGCCAGCAGCCAATTTAGTGGGGCCAACCCACCCCTCCACTTT. Its translation reads: CASSQFSGANPPLHF.